Below, 32 T cell receptor beta chains from the same sample are listed, as sequenced in a study of beta chain features in type 1 diabetes. Sequencing targeted expressed TCRB transcripts, as all isolated RNA had been reverse transcribed. Method: immunoSEQ multiplex PCR; TCRdb's copy keeps in-frame clones and lacks some. The table records some 99,000 clones, roughly 43% of them present only once. Material: stem cell memory CD4+ T cells from blood. These receptors originate from a woman in her late teens or twenties in good health.

This chain joins TRBV7-9 and TRBJ1-3; no reliable D call. The CDR3 is made up of 14 amino acids. Germline V lookup: CDR1 SEHNR, CDR2 FQNEAQ (reference sequence). The V gene lost 5 bases and the J gene lost 4 bases, with 12 bases spanning the gap. CDR3 in DNA: TGTGCCAGCAGCCCCCCGGGAGCCGGAAACACCATATATTTT. This codes for CASSPPGAGNTIYF. Full variable domain (missing parts from reference TRBV7-9 and TRBJ1-3): DTGVSQNPRHKITKRGQNVTFRCDPISEHNRLYWYRQTLGQGPEFLTYFQNEAQLEKSRLLSDRFSAERPKGSFSTLEIQRTEQGDSAMYLCASSPPGAGNTIYFGEGSWLTVV.

The chain uses TRBV19 and TRBJ1-2, with 7 bases fitting TRBD1. V trimming: 6 bases; J trimming: 1 base; junction bases outside the gene matches: 11. Germline assignment: CDR1 LNHDA and CDR2 SQIVND (reference sequence). The CDR3 spans 16 residues. Here the CDR3 reads CASSPGQTLINYGYTF. In nucleotides, the CDR3 is TGTGCCAGTAGCCCGGGACAGACACTGATTAACTATGGCTACACCTTC.

The chain couples TRBV7-3 to TRBJ1-2; 8 bases align to TRBD1. This CDR3 region has 13 residues. The junction had 2 bases not matched to a gene; V was cut back by 6 bases and J by 2 bases. The V gene's germline CDR1 is SGHTA and CDR2 FQGTGA. CDR3: CASRRQGNYGYTF. DNA for the CDR3: TGTGCCAGCAGACGACAGGGGAACTATGGCTACACCTTC.

This clone was observed a handful of times. This chain joins TRBV29-1 and TRBJ1-3; D gene unclear. Germline CDR1 reads SQVTM; CDR2 reads ANQGSEA. With 6 bases removed from V and 2 bases from J, the gap between germline ends came to 17 bases. CDR3 length: 15 amino acids. CDR3 residues: CSVALTGGPGNTIYF. In DNA, the CDR3 is TGCAGCGTCGCTTTGACTGGCGGTCCTGGAAACACCATATATTTT.

This clone was found a few times. This rearrangement joins TRBV29-1 to TRBJ2-5; 8 nucleotides agree with TRBD2. CDR1 is SQVTM and CDR2 is ANQGSEA in the germline V gene. Germline trimming cut 7 bases from V and 4 bases from J; bases unmatched to any gene: 11. The CDR3 runs to 14 residues. The CDR3 DNA sequence: TGCAGCGGACACTCTGGACTAGCCGCAGAGACCCAGTACTTC. This gives the protein CSGHSGLAAETQYF.

The genes are TRBV7-9 and TRBJ2-6, with D possibly TRBD1 on 6 matching bases. Germline V gives CDR1 SEHNR, CDR2 FQNEAQ (reference sequence). The CDR3 runs to 15 residues. Trimming took 4 bases from V and 4 from J, leaving 11 bases between them. The CDR3, as DNA: TGTGCCAGCAGCTCTACAGGGCCAGGGGCCAACGTCCTGACTTTC. Amino acid sequence: CASSSTGPGANVLTF.

This clone was seen ten or more times. V gene TRBV23-1 combines with J gene TRBJ2-5, with 11 bases matching TRBD1. TRBV23-1 is known as an ORF, though its function is uncertain. Trimming cost V 0 bases and J 9 bases; bases outside gene matches: 3. The CDR3 is made up of 14 amino acids. CDR3 sequence: CASSQSTGQGAQYF. The CDR3 coding sequence is TGCGCCAGCAGTCAATCTACGGGACAGGGGGCCCAGTACTTC.

In its sample, this clone was seen a few times. The chain has TRBV30 and TRBJ2-7; TRBD2 is a possible D gene (6 bases). Germline CDR1 and CDR2: GTSNPN and SVGIG (reference sequence). CDR3 length: 13 amino acids. Trimming shortened V by 2 bases and J by 7 bases, and 15 bases separated the two germline ends. The CDR3 DNA follows: TGTGCCTGGAGTCACCAGGGTGCGGGGGAGCAGTACTTC. Its translation is CAWSHQGAGEQYF.

The V call is TRBV5-1, the J call TRBJ2-7; 9 bases map to TRBD1. The CDR3 runs 15 residues. Per the germline V gene, CDR1 is SGHRS and CDR2 is YFSETQ. V lost 3 bases to trimming and J lost 3 bases; unmatched junction nucleotides: 7. This CDR3 reads CASSSDRGTYYEQYF. Written as DNA, the CDR3 is TGCGCCAGCAGCTCTGACAGGGGGACCTACTACGAGCAGTACTTC. Looking up the rest from reference TRBV5-1 and TRBJ2-7 gives the full variable domain: KAGVTQTPRYLIKTRGQQVTLSCSPISGHRSVSWYQQTPGQGLQFLFEYFSETQRNKGNFPGRFSGRQFSNSRSEMNVSTLELGDSALYLCASSSDRGTYYEQYFGPGTRLTVT.

This rearrangement joins TRBV7-3 to TRBJ2-1, with D unclear. This CDR3 spans 13 amino acids. Trimming removed 2 bases at V and 10 bases at J, with 12 bases between. CDR1 is SGHTA and CDR2 is FQGTGA in the germline V gene. The CDR3 sequence is CASSLAPLQEQFF. CDR3 bases: TGTGCCAGCAGCTTAGCTCCCCTCCAGGAGCAGTTCTTC. Filled out from reference TRBV7-3 and TRBJ2-1, the complete variable domain reads GAGVSQTPSNKVTEKGKYVELRCDPISGHTALYWYRQSLGQGPEFLIYFQGTGAADDSGLPNDRFFAVRPEGSVSTLKIQRTERGDSAVYLCASSLAPLQEQFFGPGTRLTVL.

The CDR3 here is CASSIGGRSYNEQFF. CDR3 nucleotide sequence: TGTGCCAGTAGTATTGGTGGGAGATCCTACAATGAGCAGTTCTTC. The rearrangement joins TRBV19 to TRBJ2-1; D might be TRBD2 (5 bases). Germline CDR1 reads LNHDA; CDR2 reads SQIVND (reference sequence). The V gene lost 3 bases and the J gene lost 1 base, with 10 bases spanning the gap. This CDR3 has 15 amino acids.

The J gene is TRBJ1-4, the V gene TRBV5-1; maybe TRBD1 (5 bases). The germline V and J ends were trimmed by 4 bases and 0 bases, with 10 bases remaining between them. The germline CDR1 and CDR2 sequences are SGHRS and YFSETQ. This CDR3 has 15 amino acids. The CDR3 DNA follows: TGCGCCAGCAGCCCCTCAGGGACAACTAATGAAAAACTGTTTTTT. Translation: CASSPSGTTNEKLFF. Full variable domain (outside the CDR3, taken from reference TRBV5-1 and TRBJ1-4): KAGVTQTPRYLIKTRGQQVTLSCSPISGHRSVSWYQQTPGQGLQFLFEYFSETQRNKGNFPGRFSGRQFSNSRSEMNVSTLELGDSALYLCASSPSGTTNEKLFFGSGTQLSVL.

The chain carries TRBV5-1 and TRBJ2-1, with 9 bases matching TRBD2. This CDR3 is built from 17 residues. Germline V lookup: CDR1 SGHRS, CDR2 YFSETQ. Germline trimming cut 0 bases from V and 0 bases from J; bases unmatched to any gene: 4. CDR3 amino acids: CASSLASTSGSYNEQFF. CDR3 nucleotide sequence: TGCGCCAGCAGCTTGGCCTCGACTAGCGGCTCCTACAATGAGCAGTTCTTC.

The V gene is TRBV11-2, the J gene TRBJ2-2; D is unresolved. Trimming cost V 1 base and J 9 bases, with 21 bases left between them. This CDR3 contains 17 residues. Germline assignment: CDR1 SGHAT and CDR2 FQNNGV. The CDR3 bases are TGTGCCAGCAGCTTAGTAAACGAATCCGGGTTTCACAGGGAGCTGTTTTTT. It encodes CASSLVNESGFHRELFF.

The genes are TRBV28 and TRBJ2-1; tentatively, D is TRBD2 (5 bases). CDR3 size: 15 residues. Trimming stripped 1 base from V and 3 bases from J, with 10 bases between. Germline V lookup: CDR1 MDHEN, CDR2 SYDVKM. CDR3 DNA sequence: TGTGCCAGCAGTTTATTAGGGAGAATCTACAATGAGCAGTTCTTC. Residues: CASSLLGRIYNEQFF.

The V gene is TRBV6-5, the J gene TRBJ2-7; D unclear. This CDR3 is built from 15 residues. Germline-derived CDR1 and CDR2 are MNHEY and SVGAGI. The germline V and J ends were trimmed by 5 bases and 1 base, with 15 bases remaining between them. This CDR3 reads CASSPPSTGSYEQYF. CDR3 nucleotide sequence: TGTGCCAGCAGTCCCCCGAGCACGGGTTCCTACGAGCAGTACTTC.

The rearrangement joins TRBV30 to TRBJ2-7, with D tentatively TRBD2 (5 bases). The V end lost 3 bases, the J end lost 2 bases, and 11 bases lay between the germline ends. This CDR3 has 13 residues. Germline loops: CDR1 GTSNPN, CDR2 SVGIG (reference sequence). DNA for the CDR3: TGTGCCTGGAGGAGGGCAGTGACCTACGAGCAGTACTTC. Protein product: CAWRRAVTYEQYF. Full variable domain (remainder filled in from reference TRBV30 and TRBJ2-7): SQTIHQWPATLVQPVGSPLSLECTVEGTSNPNLYWYRQAAGRGLQLLFYSVGIGQISSEVPQNLSASRPQDRQFILSSKKLLLSDSGFYLCAWRRAVTYEQYFGPGTRLTVT.

This sequence joins TRBV19 and TRBJ2-1, with 7 bases identical to TRBD2. The CDR3 contains 15 residues. V lost 3 bases, J lost 7 bases, and 9 bases stayed unmatched. Germline loops: CDR1 LNHDA, CDR2 SQIVND (reference sequence). The CDR3 nucleotides are TGTGCCAGTAGTATTGGCGGGAGAGGGGTAAATGAGCAGTTCTTC. As protein: CASSIGGRGVNEQFF.

There are a few counts of this clone. The chain links TRBV11-1 to TRBJ1-1; no clear D. Germline V CDR1 and CDR2: SGHAT, FQDESV (reference sequence). The CDR3 totals 14 residues. Trimming removed 6 bases from V and 6 bases from J, with 17 bases in between. CDR3 residues: CASSGEGGIAEAFF. CDR3 DNA sequence: TGTGCCAGCAGTGGTGAGGGAGGGATTGCTGAAGCTTTCTTT.

This clone has a handful of counts. The V call is TRBV18, the J call TRBJ2-1, with TRBD2 identical over 11 bases. The CDR3 sequence is 16 residues long. Per germline, CDR1 KGHSH and CDR2 LQKENI. V lost 2 bases to trimming and J lost 3 bases; unmatched junction nucleotides: 3. CDR3 nucleotide sequence: TGTGCCAGCTCACCATGGCTAGCGGGAGGCTACAATGAGCAGTTCTTC. Translated, it gives CASSPWLAGGYNEQFF.

This clone occurred once. The CDR3 spells CASSPQGAYNEQFF. In nucleotides, the CDR3 is TGTGCCAGCTCACCCCAGGGGGCCTACAATGAGCAGTTCTTC. The chain uses TRBV18 and TRBJ2-1; TRBD1 matches 7 bases. The CDR3 has 14 amino acids. Germline V gives CDR1 KGHSH, CDR2 LQKENI. V shed 3 bases and J 2 bases; nucleotides not matched to a gene: 1.

In its sample, this clone was seen a few times. CDR3 protein: CAGRGAEGYTF. Written as DNA, the CDR3 is TGTGCCGGTCGGGGGGCGGAAGGCTACACCTTC. The chain is built from TRBV2 and TRBJ1-2, with D possibly being TRBD1 (6 bases). Germline V lookup: CDR1 SNHLY, CDR2 FYNNEI. Trimming took off 11 bases at V and 8 bases at J, with 15 bases between the two ends. The CDR3 runs to 11 residues.

This chain connects TRBV19 to TRBJ2-5; 8 nucleotides match TRBD2. The trim removed 4 bases at V and 4 bases at J, leaving 11 bases unmatched. The CDR3 consists of 16 residues. Germline CDR1 is LNHDA and CDR2 is SQIVND (reference sequence). This CDR3 reads CASSTSGTRGPETQYF. CDR3 DNA sequence: TGTGCCAGTAGTACTTCCGGGACTAGGGGACCAGAGACCCAGTACTTC. Supplemented by reference TRBV19 and TRBJ2-5, the full variable domain reads DGGITQSPKYLFRKEGQNVTLSCEQNLNHDAMYWYRQDPGQGLRLIYYSQIVNDFQKGDIAEGYSVSREKKESFPLTVTSAQKNPTAFYLCASSTSGTRGPETQYFGPGTRLLVL.

V and J are TRBV4-3 and TRBJ2-1; 9 bases fit TRBD2. This CDR3 has 14 amino acids. The V gene end was trimmed by 4 bases and the J gene end by 6 bases; junction bases not matched to a gene: 4. Looked up from germline, CDR1 is LGHNA and CDR2 is YSLEER. In DNA, the CDR3 is TGCGCCAGCAGCCGAGGACTAGCGTCCAATGAGCAGTTCTTC. It is translated as CASSRGLASNEQFF.

V and J are TRBV19 and TRBJ1-5; the D is unclear. This CDR3 region has 13 residues. Germline-derived CDR1 and CDR2 are LNHDA and SQIVND (reference sequence). V was clipped by 3 bases and J by 5 bases, with 8 bases between them. For the CDR3, the DNA is TGTGCCAGTAGTATGTCAGACTATCAGCCCCAGCATTTT. Translating gives CASSMSDYQPQHF. The entire variable domain, with the rest obtained from reference TRBV19 and TRBJ1-5, is as follows: DGGITQSPKYLFRKEGQNVTLSCEQNLNHDAMYWYRQDPGQGLRLIYYSQIVNDFQKGDIAEGYSVSREKKESFPLTVTSAQKNPTAFYLCASSMSDYQPQHFGDGTRLSIL.

This sequence joins TRBV28 and TRBJ2-1; 7 bases line up with TRBD1. The V gene end was trimmed by 5 bases and the J gene end by 1 base; junction bases not matched to a gene: 5. The length of the CDR3 is 15 residues. The germline V gene has CDR1 MDHEN and CDR2 SYDVKM. The CDR3: CASSKGQLSYNEQFF. DNA of the CDR3: TGTGCCAGCAGTAAGGGACAGTTATCCTACAATGAGCAGTTCTTC. Using reference TRBV28 and TRBJ2-1 for the parts outside the CDR3, the full variable domain is DVKVTQSSRYLVKRTGEKVFLECVQDMDHENMFWYRQDPGLGLRLIYFSYDVKMKEKGDIPEGYSVSREKKERFSLILESASTNQTSMYLCASSKGQLSYNEQFFGPGTRLTVL.

This sequence joins TRBV4-2 and TRBJ2-1, with 7 bases identical to TRBD1. This CDR3 comprises 14 residues. With 4 bases clipped from V and 7 bases from J, the junction kept 7 bases outside the gene matches. CDR1 is LGHNA, CDR2 YNFKEQ, per germline. The CDR3 loop is CASSRGGEVNEQFF. CDR3 nucleotides: TGTGCCAGCAGCCGAGGGGGCGAGGTAAATGAGCAGTTCTTC.

This clone was seen more than once but under ten times. This chain uses TRBV25-1 with TRBJ1-1; tentatively, D is TRBD1 (6 bases). The CDR3 loop spans 15 amino acids. The V and J ends lost 5 bases and 1 base respectively, with 14 bases between them. Germline V gene lookup returns CDR1 MGHDK and CDR2 SYGVNS. CDR3 DNA sequence: TGTGCCAGCAGTAGGTCGGGCAGGGGGAACACTGAAGCTTTCTTT. Residues: CASSRSGRGNTEAFF.

A single count supports this clone. V is TRBV6-5 and J is TRBJ2-5, with a possible D match to TRBD1 (6 bases). The CDR3 is 15 residues long. Germline CDR1 reads MNHEY; CDR2 reads SVGAGI. V lost 4 bases, J lost 1 base, and 13 bases lay in between. The CDR3 loop is CASSSPGHRQETQYF. The CDR3 DNA reads as TGTGCCAGCAGTTCGCCGGGACACCGCCAAGAGACCCAGTACTTC.

This clone was seen more than once but under ten times. The V gene is TRBV5-1, the J gene TRBJ2-3; 10 bases fit TRBD2. V shed 4 bases and J 0 bases; nucleotides not matched to a gene: 5. Germline CDR1 and CDR2: SGHRS and YFSETQ. The CDR3 contains 16 residues. The CDR3 spells CASSRILAGSTDTQYF. In DNA, the CDR3 is TGCGCCAGCAGCCGGATACTAGCGGGGAGCACAGATACGCAGTATTTT.

There are a few counts of this clone. The chain employs TRBV2 and TRBJ2-3; D might be TRBD1 (5 bases). CDR1 is SNHLY, CDR2 FYNNEI, per germline. The germline V and J ends were trimmed by 6 bases and 1 base, with 11 bases remaining between them. The CDR3 totals 14 residues. The CDR3 reads CASRAGFGTDTQYF. In DNA form, the CDR3 reads TGTGCCAGCAGAGCAGGGTTTGGCACAGATACGCAGTATTTT.

The J gene is TRBJ2-2, the V gene TRBV5-4, with TRBD1 as a possible D gene (5 bases). The length of the CDR3 is 16 residues. V lost 0 bases and J 1 base, leaving 10 bases between the germline ends. Germline V CDR1 and CDR2: SGHNT, YYREEE (reference sequence). The DNA for the CDR3 is TGTGCCAGCAGCTTGGCCCTGACAGTGAACACCGGGGAGCTGTTTTTT. This sequence encodes CASSLALTVNTGELFF.